These 24 T cell receptor beta chains came from one sample sequenced in a study of blood T cell repertoires in COVID-19. TCRdb's table, derived via immunoSEQ multiplex PCR, lists solely in-frame clones and lacks some. The sample records around 320,000 clones, nearly 90% being singletons. The material sequenced was PBMCs or T cells enriched from blood (not recorded which). These receptors came from a woman under 30 with acute COVID-19.

This clone was seen a few times. This sample also contains other DNA sequences that code for the same CDR3. The gene calls are TRBV5-1 and TRBJ2-4; weak D call: TRBD1 (7 bases). The CDR3 has 13 residues. Germline V gene sequence: CDR1 SGHRS, CDR2 YFSETQ. Trimming removed 0 bases from V and 9 bases from J, with 10 bases in between. CDR3 in DNA: TGCGCCAGCAGCTTGGGTCAGGGGGGCATTCAGTACTTC. Translated: CASSLGQGGIQYF.

The chain joins TRBV29-1 to TRBJ2-3; D gene uncertain. Germline assignment: CDR1 SQVTM and CDR2 ANQGSEA. The CDR3 is 10 residues long. V lost 4 bases and J lost 5, with 4 bases in between. CDR3 region: CSVAQDTQYF. The CDR3 DNA follows: TGCAGCGTTGCCCAAGATACGCAGTATTTT.

J is TRBJ1-2 and V is TRBV18, with TRBD1 matching over 9 bases. Germline V lookup: CDR1 KGHSH, CDR2 LQKENI. V gave up 2 bases and J gave up 4 bases; unmatched junction bases: 5. The CDR3 runs to 15 residues. In DNA form, the CDR3 reads TGTGCCAGCTCACCAGCGGACAGGGGTAGCTATGGCTACACCTTC. Its protein is CASSPADRGSYGYTF.

The chain uses TRBV28 and TRBJ2-7; the D gene is possibly TRBD1 (6 bases). Trimming removed 5 bases at V and 6 bases at J, with 17 bases between. CDR1 and CDR2 (germline): MDHEN, SYDVKM. The CDR3 length is 14 residues. The CDR3 region has the DNA TGTGCCAGCAGTGGCCAGGACAGTCGGCGCGAGCAGTACTTC. Its translation is CASSGQDSRREQYF.

The rearrangement uses TRBV7-9 and TRBJ1-1; 7 bases match TRBD1. V gave up 5 bases and J gave up 6 bases; unmatched junction bases: 9. From germline, CDR1 is SEHNR and CDR2 FQNEAQ (reference sequence). The CDR3 covers 14 residues. The CDR3 here is CASSLSGQYAEAFF. The CDR3 coding sequence is TGTGCCAGCAGCCTATCGGGACAGTACGCTGAAGCTTTCTTT. The entire variable domain, with the rest obtained from reference TRBV7-9 and TRBJ1-1, is as follows: DTGVSQNPRHKITKRGQNVTFRCDPISEHNRLYWYRQTLGQGPEFLTYFQNEAQLEKSRLLSDRFSAERPKGSFSTLEIQRTEQGDSAMYLCASSLSGQYAEAFFGQGTRLTVV.

The rearrangement uses TRBV9 and TRBJ1-5; D call uncertain. Trimming removed 0 bases at V and 7 bases at J, with 14 bases between. The CDR3 is made up of 15 amino acids. CDR1 and CDR2 (germline): SGDLS, YYNGEE. CDR3 amino acids: CASSVGEGPGQPQHF. The DNA of the CDR3 is TGTGCCAGCAGCGTAGGGGAGGGTCCCGGGCAGCCCCAGCATTTT.

This sequence joins TRBV7-9 and TRBJ2-7; no reliable D call. V was trimmed by 1 base and J by 6 bases, leaving 13 bases between them. The CDR3 loop spans 14 amino acids. Per germline, CDR1 SEHNR and CDR2 FQNEAQ (reference sequence). CDR3 bases: TGTGCCAGCAGCTTAGGGGTCCCAAGAGGCGAGCAGTACTTC. This encodes CASSLGVPRGEQYF.

About this clone itself: Relative to the germline gene, one junction end is altered; a read error may explain this. This chain joins TRBV19 and TRBJ2-3, with D maybe TRBD2 (5 bases). This CDR3 is 13 amino acids long. Germline lookup yields CDR1 LNHDA and CDR2 SQIVND (reference sequence). CDR3 sequence: CASCMSRGDTQYF. For the CDR3, the DNA is TGTGCCAGTTGTATGAGTAGAGGGGATACGCAGTATTTT.

The V call is TRBV11-2, the J call TRBJ1-1; D possibly corresponds to TRBD1 (5 bases). CDR1 and CDR2 from the germline V gene are SGHAT and FQNNGV. V shed 0 bases and J shed 5 bases, with 13 bases lying between them. The CDR3 consists of 15 residues. DNA of the CDR3: TGTGCCAGCAGCTTAGAACCCACGGGGGGGACTGAAGCTTTCTTT. Its protein is CASSLEPTGGTEAFF.

The V call is TRBV21-1, the J call TRBJ1-4; the listed D gene, TRBD1, was not tested against the DNA. TRBV21-1 constitutes a pseudogene. The length of the CDR3 is 13 residues. In nucleotides, the CDR3 is TGTGCCAGCAGCAACAGGGCTAATGAAAAACTGTTTTTT. Translated: CASSNRANEKLFF.

The V and J genes are TRBV28 and TRBJ2-1; 16 nucleotides match TRBD2. The CDR3 sequence is 21 residues long. CDR1 is MDHEN, CDR2 SYDVKM, per germline. V was clipped by 5 bases and J by 6 bases; unmatched bases: 19. CDR3 in DNA: TGTGCCAGCAGTGCCCGTCTGGGGACAGGGACTAGCGGGAGGGCCCTCAATGAGCAGTTCTTC. Protein: CASSARLGTGTSGRALNEQFF.

The V call is TRBV19, the J call TRBJ1-2; D unclear. Germline CDR1 LNHDA, CDR2 SQIVND (reference sequence). CDR3 size: 15 residues. With 0 bases removed from V and 8 bases from J, the gap between germline ends came to 16 bases. Written as DNA, the CDR3 is TGTGCCAGTAGTATAGATAGGCGCAGAGGCGTCGGCTACACCTTC. Its protein is CASSIDRRRGVGYTF.

This sequence joins TRBV29-1 and TRBJ2-1; no reliable D call. CDR3 length: 16 amino acids. Per the germline V gene, CDR1 is SQVTM and CDR2 is ANQGSEA. V lost 4 bases to trimming and J lost 5 bases, with 21 bases between them. This CDR3 is CSVVVSATAVDNEQFF. The CDR3 DNA reads as TGCAGCGTTGTTGTTTCAGCGACTGCTGTGGACAATGAGCAGTTCTTC.

The chain links TRBV5-5 to TRBJ2-7; unclear D gene. This CDR3 region has 13 residues. Germline V gene lookup returns CDR1 SGHKS and CDR2 YYEKEE (reference sequence). V was cut by 4 bases and J by 3 bases, with 11 bases left in between. The CDR3, as DNA: TGTGCCAGCAGCCCGTCGGTTCTCTACGAGCAGTACTTC. Encoded protein: CASSPSVLYEQYF.

This clone has a single count. This chain uses TRBV3-1 (or the pseudogene TRBV3-2) with TRBJ2-7, with D tentatively TRBD2 (5 bases). V gave up 4 bases and J gave up 0 bases, with 16 bases separating them. The CDR3 is 16 amino acids. Germline values: CDR1 LGHDT, CDR2 YNNKEL (reference sequence). Written as DNA, the CDR3 is TGTGCCAGCAGCCCTGCTGGAGGCAGGAGCTCCTACGAGCAGTACTTC. Residues: CASSPAGGRSSYEQYF.

The chain has TRBV6-4 and TRBJ1-5; 8 bases map to TRBD1. Germline V lookup: CDR1 MRHNA, CDR2 SNTAGT. The CDR3 consists of 15 residues. Unmatched junction bases numbered 4, after V lost 5 bases and J lost 1 base. The CDR3 sequence is CASSQGARSNQPQHF. The CDR3 DNA sequence: TGTGCCAGCAGTCAGGGGGCGCGGAGCAATCAGCCCCAGCATTTT.

V usage is TRBV28 and J usage is TRBJ2-7, with 7 bases lining up with TRBD2. V lost 8 bases and J lost 4; bases outside the gene matches: 11. CDR3 length: 14 residues. Per the germline V gene, CDR1 is MDHEN and CDR2 is SYDVKM. CDR3 coding DNA: TGTGCCAGCCTACAATTGAGCGGGATATACGAGCAGTACTTC. Its translation: CASLQLSGIYEQYF.

The CDR3 here is CASSLDSSGANVLTF. The DNA of the CDR3 is TGTGCCAGCAGCCTCGACAGCTCTGGGGCCAACGTCCTGACTTTC. The V and J genes are TRBV3-1 (or the pseudogene TRBV3-2) and TRBJ2-6; TRBD1 is a possible D gene (5 bases). The V end was cut by 4 bases, the J end by 0 bases, with 7 bases between. CDR1 and CDR2 (germline): LGHDT, YNNKEL (reference sequence). The CDR3 covers 15 residues.

This chain uses TRBV12-3 or TRBV12-4 with TRBJ1-1, with 7 bases aligning to TRBD1. The CDR3 loop spans 13 amino acids. With 6 bases clipped from V and 8 bases from J, the junction kept 9 bases outside the gene matches. The CDR3 DNA follows: TGTGCCAGCAGGCCGTCAGGGGGGATCGAAGCTTTCTTT. It is translated as CASRPSGGIEAFF.

The J gene is TRBJ2-3, the V gene TRBV11-1; no definite D call. Germline V gene sequence: CDR1 SGHAT, CDR2 FQDESV (reference sequence). The CDR3 runs 15 residues. The V end was cut by 0 bases, the J end by 0 bases, with 7 bases between. CDR3: CASSLAAGSTDTQYF. The CDR3 nucleotides are TGTGCCAGCAGCTTAGCCGCCGGGAGCACAGATACGCAGTATTTT.

This clone appeared once. V is TRBV30 and J is TRBJ1-5; 9 nucleotides align to TRBD1. The CDR3 loop spans 17 amino acids. Germline V gene data show CDR1 as GTSNPN and CDR2 as SVGIG (reference sequence). V gave up 5 bases and J gave up 5 bases; unmatched junction bases: 16. The CDR3 DNA is TGTGCCTGGGCGAGAGCGGGACAGGGAAGGGGGGATCAGCCCCAGCATTTT. Protein sequence: CAWARAGQGRGDQPQHF.

The rearrangement uses TRBV24-1 and TRBJ2-2, with TRBD1 identical over 8 bases. Germline V lookup: CDR1 KGHDR, CDR2 SFDVKD. V lost 4 bases to trimming and J lost 1 base; unmatched junction nucleotides: 4. The length of the CDR3 is 16 residues. The CDR3 region has the DNA TGTGCCACCAGTGACTCCGGGACAGGGAACACCGGGGAGCTGTTTTTT. This gives the protein CATSDSGTGNTGELFF.

This clone appeared a few times. The CDR3 is CSVLEDSYNQPQHF. The CDR3 nucleotides are TGCAGCGTCTTAGAGGACAGCTACAATCAGCCCCAGCATTTT. The chain uses TRBV29-1 and TRBJ1-5; TRBD1 might be the D (6 bases). Trimming shortened V by 6 bases and J by 3 bases, and 15 bases separated the two germline ends. This CDR3 is built from 14 residues. The germline gives CDR1 SQVTM, CDR2 ANQGSEA.

The genes are TRBV6-5 and TRBJ2-1, with TRBD2 identical over 8 bases. V lost 6 bases, J lost 5 bases, and 6 bases stayed unmatched. CDR1 is MNHEY and CDR2 is SVGAGI in the germline V gene. This CDR3 region has 14 residues. CDR3: CASRAGAENNEQFF. CDR3 nucleotide sequence: TGTGCCAGCAGAGCGGGAGCGGAGAACAATGAGCAGTTCTTC.